Listed below are T cell receptor beta chains from one sample, sequenced in a study of shared clonotypes between healthy human individuals. Method: immunoSEQ multiplex PCR; TCRdb's copy keeps in-frame clones and lacks some. Of 2 million or so clones listed, over 85% were seen once; the top ten hold more than 0.1%. Sample: naive CD4+ T cells sorted from blood. Every receptor here comes from a man between 18 and 29 years old in good health. CDR3s include the opening cysteine and the closing phenylalanine or tryptophan. Fields, in order: clone size, D gene, V gene, J gene, CDR3 DNA, CDR3 protein. D genes are given only for firm matches. Clone size appears in some rows only: once, few, many, or a class for an expanded clone.

>NA|NA|TRBV7-2|TRBJ1-3
TGTGCCAGCAGCCCAGTCGGAAACACCATATATTTT
CASSPVGNTIYF
>NA|NA|TRBV30|TRBJ2-2
TGTGCCTGGAGTCGCCAGGCCCTTTCTTCCGGGGAGCTGTTTTTT
CAWSRQALSSGELFF
>NA|NA|TRBV7-9|TRBJ2-7
TGTGCCAGCAGCATAGAGGGTAGCTGGAACGAGCAGTACTTC
CASSIEGSWNEQYF
>NA|NA|TRBV6-5|TRBJ1-6
TGTGCCAGCAGTCGGACTAAAACAAATTCACCCCTCCACTTT
CASSRTKTNSPLHF
>NA|NA|TRBV29-1|TRBJ1-1
TGCAGCGTTAAAATGAACACTGAAGCTTTCTTT
CSVKMNTEAFF
>once|NA|TRBV14|TRBJ2-7
TGTGCCAGCAGCCGCTCCGGGACGGGGACCTACGAGCAGTACTTC
CASSRSGTGTYEQYF
>NA|NA|TRBV5-3|TRBJ2-5
TGTGCCAGAAGCCCTACACGGGGCCAAGAGACCCAGTACTTC
CARSPTRGQETQYF
>NA|TRBD1|TRBV30|TRBJ1-2
TGTGCCTGGCGAACAGGGGGCAGGTATGGCTACACCTTC
CAWRTGGRYGYTF
>NA|TRBD1|TRBV6-5|TRBJ2-1
TGTGCCAGCAGGGGGACAGGGCGCAATGAGCAGTTCTTC
CASRGTGRNEQFF
>NA|NA|TRBV21-1|TRBJ1-1
TGTGCCAGCAGCAAATCAAAAGATGAACGGGACACCCCTAGTAAGGACACTGAAGCTTTCTTT
CASSKSKDERDTPSKDTEAFF
>NA|NA|TRBV18|TRBJ1-4
TGTGCCAGCTCACTGTCGACAGCTTCAACTAATGAAAAACTGTTTTTT
CASSLSTASTNEKLFF
>NA|NA|TRBV7-2|TRBJ1-4
TGTGCCAGCAGCCGGCGGGGGAGGGAAAAACTGTTTTTT
CASSRRGREKLFF
>NA|NA|TRBV19|TRBJ1-6
TGTGCCAGTAGTACGACTAGCAATTCACCCCTCCACTTT
CASSTTSNSPLHF
>NA|TRBD1|TRBV10-1|TRBJ2-3
TGCGCCAGCAGTCCCCGACAGGGGACAGATACGCAGTATTTT
CASSPRQGTDTQYF
>NA|TRBD1|TRBV6-5|TRBJ1-2
TGTGCCAGTTCTCAGTTATCACCGGGACAGACGACCTTC
CASSQLSPGQTTF
>NA|NA|TRBV5-4|TRBJ2-7
TGTGCCAGCAGCATAGACTTGGATCGTGTCCACGAGCAGTACTTC
CASSIDLDRVHEQYF
>NA|TRBD1|TRBV5-1|TRBJ2-3
TGCGCCAGCAGCCTGGGACCAGGGGGCAGAGATACGCAGTATTTT
CASSLGPGGRDTQYF
>NA|TRBD1|TRBV5-1|TRBJ1-3
TGCGCCAGCAGCTTGGCCGGGCCAGGGGGTGGAAACACCATATATTTT
CASSLAGPGGGNTIYF
>once|TRBD1|TRBV6-1|TRBJ2-7
TGTGCCAGCAACCTAGGGACAGCCAATTACTACGAGCAGTACTTC
CASNLGTANYYEQYF
>NA|NA|TRBV7-3|TRBJ2-3
TGTGCCAGCAGCTACACATCGGGGCCAGATACGCAGTATTTT
CASSYTSGPDTQYF
>NA|NA|TRBV6-1|TRBJ1-3
TGTGCCAGCCGAGGCACAGCCGGAAACACCATATATTTT
CASRGTAGNTIYF
>NA|NA|TRBV4-1|TRBJ1-2
TGCGCCAGCAGCCAAGAGGGGGTGACGGGGCGTAACTATGGCTACACCTTC
CASSQEGVTGRNYGYTF
>NA|NA|TRBV18|TRBJ1-1
TGTGCCAGCTCACCCAAGGAGGGGACTGAAGCTTTCTTT
CASSPKEGTEAFF
>NA|NA|TRBV7-2|TRBJ2-4
TGTGCCAGCAGCGTGACGGCGGCCAAAAACATTCAGTACTTC
CASSVTAAKNIQYF
>NA|NA|TRBV11-2|TRBJ2-1
TGTGCCAGCAGCTTGGACGGGGGCGCGTACAATGAGCAGTTCTTC
CASSLDGGAYNEQFF
>NA|NA|TRBV5-1|TRBJ2-6
TGCGCCAGCAGCCCAGAAGGGTCTGGGGCCAACGTCCTGACTTTC
CASSPEGSGANVLTF
>NA|NA|TRBV7-2|TRBJ2-1
TGTGCCAGCAGCTTTTACTCGGCCGTTGACGTTGAGCAGTTCTTC
CASSFYSAVDVEQFF
>NA|NA|TRBV5-4|TRBJ1-2
TGTGCCAGCAGCTTAACAGGGAAGTACGGCTACACCTTC
CASSLTGKYGYTF
>few|NA|TRBV19|TRBJ1-1
TGTGCCACCTCTACTAAGGCGCACGGGACTGAAGCTTTCTTT
CATSTKAHGTEAFF
>NA|TRBD1|TRBV28|TRBJ2-7
TGTGCCAGCAGTAGGGGGACAGGTTCCTACGAGCAGTACTTC
CASSRGTGSYEQYF
>NA|TRBD1|TRBV5-1|TRBJ2-7
TGCGCCAGCAGCGTTGCGGGACAGGGAAGGAACGAGCAGTACTTC
CASSVAGQGRNEQYF
>NA|NA|TRBV5-4|TRBJ1-1
TGTGCCAGCAGCCTGGAATCAGGGTCCACTGAAGCTTTCTTT
CASSLESGSTEAFF
>NA|NA|TRBV6-5|TRBJ2-6
TGTGCCAGCAGCCCTAGGGTCTCTGGGGCCAACGTCCTGACTTTC
CASSPRVSGANVLTF
>NA|NA|TRBV7-9|TRBJ1-2
TGTGCCAGCAGCTTAGACAGGACCACTAACTATGGCTACACCTTC
CASSLDRTTNYGYTF
>NA|NA|TRBV6-4|TRBJ2-1
TGTGCCACCAGAGACTCCCCAGGGGACAATGAGCAGTTCTTC
CATRDSPGDNEQFF
>NA|NA|TRBV18|TRBJ1-4
TGTGCCAGCTCCGTAAGGGGTGAAAAACTGTTTTTT
CASSVRGEKLFF
>NA|TRBD1|TRBV18|TRBJ2-7
TGTGCCAGCTCACTGAGCCGGGACAGGGGGAACGAGCAGTACTTC
CASSLSRDRGNEQYF
>NA|NA|TRBV7-2|TRBJ2-3
TGTGCCAGCAGCATTGAGGGCACAGATACGCAGTATTTT
CASSIEGTDTQYF
>many|TRBD1|TRBV11-3|TRBJ2-3
TGTGCCAGCAGCTCCGACAGGGTTGGAACAGATACGCAGTATTTT
CASSSDRVGTDTQYF
>NA|TRBD2|TRBV4-2|TRBJ2-7
TGTGCCAGCAGCCACGAGCGGGGGGAATCCTACGAGCAGTACTTC
CASSHERGESYEQYF
>NA|TRBD2|TRBV7-3|TRBJ2-2
TGTGCCAGCAGCGAACGTGCGGGGGGCTATTTTTCCGGGGAGCTGTTTTTT
CASSERAGGYFSGELFF
>once|NA|TRBV28|TRBJ1-1
TGTGCCAGCAGAGAGACGGGGAACACTGAAGCTTTCTTT
CASRETGNTEAFF
>NA|NA|TRBV27|TRBJ2-7
TGTGCCAGCAGGCAGGGGGGAGGCCAGCAGTACTTC
CASRQGGGQQYF
>NA|TRBD2|TRBV28|TRBJ2-4
TGTGCCAGCAGTACAACTAGCGTCCCGGCGATTCAGTACTTC
CASSTTSVPAIQYF
>NA|NA|TRBV30|TRBJ1-2
TGTGCCTGGAGGGGGAATTGGGGCTACACCTTC
CAWRGNWGYTF
>NA|TRBD1|TRBV7-2|TRBJ1-2
TGTGCCAGCAGCCTAACCACGACAGGGGCCATGAAGGGCTACACCTTC
CASSLTTTGAMKGYTF
>once|NA|TRBV11-2|TRBJ2-7
TGTGCCAGCAGCTTAAGTGGTCAGGGTCAATACGAGCAGTACTTC
CASSLSGQGQYEQYF
>NA|NA|TRBV14|TRBJ1-1
TGTGCCAGCAGCCAACGGTACACTGAAGCTTTCTTT
CASSQRYTEAFF
>NA|NA|TRBV6-7|TRBJ1-2
TGTGCCAGCAGTTACGAGGCAGGAGGCGAAACCTATGGCTACACCTTC
CASSYEAGGETYGYTF